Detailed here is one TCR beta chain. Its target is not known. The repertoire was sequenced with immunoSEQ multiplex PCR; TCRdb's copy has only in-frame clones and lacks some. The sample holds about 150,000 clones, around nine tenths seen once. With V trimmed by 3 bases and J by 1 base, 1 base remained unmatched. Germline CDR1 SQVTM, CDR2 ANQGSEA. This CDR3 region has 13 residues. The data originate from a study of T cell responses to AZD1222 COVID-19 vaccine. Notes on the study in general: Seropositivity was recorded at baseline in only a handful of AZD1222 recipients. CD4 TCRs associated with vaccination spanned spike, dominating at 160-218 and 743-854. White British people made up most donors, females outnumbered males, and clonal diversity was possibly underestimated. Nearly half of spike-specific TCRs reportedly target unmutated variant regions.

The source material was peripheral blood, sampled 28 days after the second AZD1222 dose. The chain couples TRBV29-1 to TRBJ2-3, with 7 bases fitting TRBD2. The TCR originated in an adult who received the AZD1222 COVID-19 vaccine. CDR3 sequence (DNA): TGCAGCGTTGACACTAGCGGCACAGATACGCAGTATTTT. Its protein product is CSVDTSGTDTQYF.